This T cell receptor (beta chain) emerged from a study of blood T cells in healthy people across ages. Study-wide results and caveats: Observed TCR beta diversity showed a strong correlation with the percentage of naive T cells as measured by flow cytometry.

Comments on this clonotype: What it binds is not known.

From germline, CDR1 is SGHTA and CDR2 FQGNSA. This CDR3 has 14 residues. Between the trimmed V and J ends, which lost 1 base and 5 bases, there was a span of 10 bases. Primed by a sample-barcoded 5' primer and a J-beta primer mix, a second PCR proceeded for about 6 to 11 cycles. Tags on each cDNA molecule came from a template-switch adaptor with 12 random nucleotides. There were at least 3 million CDR3-containing paired-end reads obtained from each sample. TCRdb fed the 5' RACE reads into MiXCR, producing one record per CDR3 protein. The sample lists 1.5 million to 2 million distinct CDR3 sequences; 28% were seen once.

The TCR comes from a woman aged 30 to 39 in good health. The sequenced material came from blood. V gene TRBV7-2 combines with J gene TRBJ2-3; D is uncertain. The DNA for the CDR3 is TGTGCCAGCAGCTTAGGTGGCACCGTAGATACGCAGTATTTT. Encoded protein: CASSLGGTVDTQYF.